This is a list of T cell receptor beta chains from one sample in a study of OX40 agonist ivuxolimab in advanced cancers. Sequenced by immunoSEQ multiplex PCR; TCRdb stores in-frame clones only, minus some. The table shows 40,000 or so clones, with 85% to 90% occurring only once. Sequencing used CD4+ or CD8+ T cells sorted from blood, obtained in a trial of the OX40 agonist ivuxolimab. Receptors were obtained from an adult with an advanced solid tumor such as melanoma, head and neck, liver or kidney cancer. Each CDR3 is given with its conserved first and last residue. A D gene is named only where the DNA matches it firmly. Some rows have no size entry. The others give once, few or many, or a class for an expanded clone.

V	J	D	size	DNA	CDR3
TRBV18	TRBJ1-6	-	-	TGTGCCAGCTCACCACGGGGGTCGATGAATTCACCCCTCCACTTT	CASSPRGSMNSPLHF
TRBV19	TRBJ1-1	TRBD1	-	TGTGCCAGTAGCCGGACAGGGCGAACTGAAGCTTTCTTT	CASSRTGRTEAFF
TRBV10-3	TRBJ2-7	TRBD1	-	TGTGCCATCAGTGGGACAGGTTACGAGCAGTACTTC	CAISGTGYEQYF
TRBV28	TRBJ1-2	TRBD1	-	TGTGCCAGCAAGACAGGGGGCGAGAATGGCTACACCTTC	CASKTGGENGYTF
TRBV2	TRBJ1-1	-	-	TGTGCCAGCTCCTTTGTCGGGGAGGGCACTGAAGCTTTCTTT	CASSFVGEGTEAFF
TRBV6-5	TRBJ1-4	-	-	TGTGCCAGCAGTTACTCGAAGTCCAAAAAACTGTTTTTT	CASSYSKSKKLFF
TRBV6-5	TRBJ1-4	TRBD1	-	TGTACCAGCAGCAAGACAGGGCTCGCGGAAAAACTGTTTTTT	CTSSKTGLAEKLFF
TRBV9	TRBJ2-1	TRBD1	-	TGTGCCAGCAGCGACAGGGGTCCCTACAATGAGCAGTTCTTC	CASSDRGPYNEQFF
TRBV11-2	TRBJ2-3	TRBD2	-	TGTGCCAGCAGCCGTAACGGGGCGGGAGAGCTAGATACGCAGTATTTT	CASSRNGAGELDTQYF
TRBV5-1	TRBJ1-4	-	-	TGCGCCAGCACCCAGGGGTGGGCGCCTAATGAAAAACTGTTTTTT	CASTQGWAPNEKLFF
TRBV4-2	TRBJ2-3	-	-	TGTGCCAGCAGCCGACTAGTCACAGATACGCAGTATTTT	CASSRLVTDTQYF
TRBV7-8	TRBJ1-2	TRBD1	few	TGTGCCAGCAGCCCCTCCGGGTTCGTCGACAGGGGGCTCTATGGCTACACCTTC	CASSPSGFVDRGLYGYTF
TRBV14	TRBJ2-5	TRBD2	-	TGTGCCAGCAGCCAAGATCGTTTAATGACTAGCGGGAGGTCGGTGGAGACCCAGTACTTC	CASSQDRLMTSGRSVETQYF
TRBV2	TRBJ1-2	TRBD1	once	TGTGCCAGCAGTCCGACAGGGGACTATGGCTACACCTTC	CASSPTGDYGYTF
TRBV7-8	TRBJ2-5	-	-	TGTGCCAGCAGCCGCGGGACTGCTCAAGAGACCCAGTACTTC	CASSRGTAQETQYF
TRBV15	TRBJ2-7	-	few	TGTGCCACCAGCAGCAATGACGGGGCGACCTACGAGCAGTACTTC	CATSSNDGATYEQYF
TRBV14	TRBJ2-7	-	few	TGTGCCAGCAGCCAAGGGAGCGGCTCTTGGGAGCAGTACTTC	CASSQGSGSWEQYF
TRBV7-9	TRBJ1-3	-	-	TGTGCCAGCAGCTCATCGCAGAGCTCTGGAAACACCATATATTTT	CASSSSQSSGNTIYF
TRBV6-1	TRBJ1-5	-	-	TGTGCCAGCAGTGAGAGCGAGGTAGATAGCAATCAGCCCCAGCATTTT	CASSESEVDSNQPQHF
TRBV6-5	TRBJ2-7	TRBD2	-	TGTGCCAGCAGTTCCCCTGGACTAGAAGCGCGCGAGCAGTACTTC	CASSSPGLEAREQYF
TRBV7-9	TRBJ1-5	-	-	TGTGCCAGCAGCTTACAGGACAATCAGCCCCAGCATTTT	CASSLQDNQPQHF
TRBV6-1	TRBJ1-2	-	-	TGTGCCATCTATAAGACAGAAACCCCGAGGAGCTACACCTTC	CAIYKTETPRSYTF
TRBV25-1	TRBJ2-7	-	-	TGTGCCAGCAGTGACAGTCTAGCGAGAGCCTACGAGCAGTACTTC	CASSDSLARAYEQYF